This entry lists 30 T cell receptor beta chains sequenced from one sample in a study of T cells in Graves' hyperthyroidism and ophthalmopathy. Authors of the study amplified TCR beta CDR3 regions from RNA transcripts. The TCR CDR3 was amplified in a first-round RT-PCR using the HTBI primer set. MiXCR, applied by TCRdb to the multiplex PCR reads, yields one record per CDR3 protein. The sample yields some 400,000 distinct CDR3 sequences, roughly 13% seen once. Sample: blood. Receptor source: a woman aged 55-70 years with Graves' hyperthyroidism.

This clonotype has a count of ten or more. This sequence joins TRBV20-1 and TRBJ1-5; possibly TRBD1 for D (5 bases). Germline CDR1 reads DFQATT; CDR2 reads SNEGSKA (reference sequence). The length of the CDR3 is 11 residues. Between the trimmed V and J ends, which lost 5 bases and 11 bases, there was a span of 13 bases. This CDR3 is CSASDGGAQHF. DNA for the CDR3: TGCAGTGCTTCAGATGGGGGGGCCCAGCATTTT.

Many counts were recorded for this clonotype. CDR3 sequence: CASSQRGLQETQYF. The DNA of the CDR3 is TGTGCCAGCAGCCAACGGGGACTTCAAGAGACCCAGTACTTC. The chain recombines TRBV3-1 with TRBJ2-5, with D possibly matching TRBD2 (6 bases). V dropped 2 bases and J dropped 2 bases, with 9 bases sitting between them. This CDR3 contains 14 residues. Germline assignment: CDR1 LGHDT and CDR2 YNNKEL (reference sequence).

There are a few counts of this clonotype. The rearrangement links TRBV5-4 to TRBJ2-3; D is ambiguous. The length of the CDR3 is 16 residues. CDR1 and CDR2 (germline): SGHNT, YYREEE (reference sequence). V lost 4 bases and J lost 0, with 15 bases in between. CDR3 nucleotides: TGTGCCAGCAGCCACGACCCCACCAGAAGCACAGATACGCAGTATTTT. It translates to CASSHDPTRSTDTQYF.

This clonotype was picked up many times. The chain employs TRBV12-3 or TRBV12-4 and TRBJ2-5; the D call may be TRBD1 or TRBD2 (5 bases each). This CDR3 has 13 residues. V dropped 7 bases and J dropped 2 bases, with 11 bases sitting between them. CDR3 protein: CASNWDDQETQYF. The CDR3 nucleotides read TGTGCCAGCAATTGGGACGATCAAGAGACCCAGTACTTC.

This clonotype was observed many times. The rearrangement uses TRBV29-1 and TRBJ1-3, with D maybe TRBD1 (5 bases). This CDR3 contains 14 residues. V lost 7 bases and J lost 1, with 14 bases in between. The germline CDR1 and CDR2 sequences are SQVTM and ANQGSEA. CDR3 DNA: TGCAGCGCCGGGGTCGGGGCTTCTGGAAACACCATATATTTT. The encoded protein is CSAGVGASGNTIYF.

This clonotype was picked up many times. The J gene is TRBJ2-3, the V gene TRBV7-8, with 7 bases matching TRBD2. This CDR3 is 16 amino acids long. Germline V lookup: CDR1 SGHVS, CDR2 FQNEAQ. Losses at the gene ends were 1 base for V and 6 bases for J; bases not matched to a gene: 10. The CDR3: CASSLEGGSNTDTQYF. Here the CDR3 DNA reads TGTGCCAGCAGCTTAGAAGGCGGGAGCAATACGGATACGCAGTATTTT.

At least ten counts were recorded for this clonotype. This sequence joins TRBV2 and TRBJ2-4; D is unclear. CDR1 is SNHLY and CDR2 is FYNNEI in the germline V gene. CDR3 length: 13 residues. The V and J ends lost 3 bases and 5 bases respectively, with 8 bases between them. Here the CDR3 reads CASSEPIENIQYF. The CDR3 DNA is TGTGCCAGCAGTGAGCCGATCGAAAACATTCAGTACTTC.

The CDR3 nucleotides are TGCGCCAGCAGTGAGTCTGACACCGGGGAGCTGTTTTTT. Translation: CASSESDTGELFF. J is TRBJ2-2 and V is TRBV10-1; D is ambiguous. The V gene lost 0 bases and the J gene lost 3 bases, with 2 bases spanning the gap. Germline-derived CDR1 and CDR2 are WNHNN and SYGVQD (reference sequence). This CDR3 region has 13 residues.

This clonotype was counted at least ten times. The chain combines TRBV20-1 with TRBJ1-2; 10 bases line up with TRBD1. Germline-derived CDR1 and CDR2 are DFQATT and SNEGSKA (reference sequence). This CDR3 spans 14 amino acids. V dropped 3 bases and J dropped 7; count of bases not matched to a gene: 8. In nucleotides, the CDR3 is TGCAGTGCTAGGAGGGGACAGGGGAGCGGTGGCTACACCTTC. It yields the protein CSARRGQGSGGYTF.

This clonotype was counted at least ten times. V and J are TRBV7-3 and TRBJ2-3, with 11 bases fitting TRBD2. Germline assignment: CDR1 SGHTA and CDR2 FQGTGA. This CDR3 contains 16 residues. V lost 5 bases and J lost 4; bases outside the gene matches: 8. Here the CDR3 reads CASSPLAGGPADTQYF. The CDR3 DNA follows: TGTGCCAGCAGCCCATTAGCGGGAGGGCCTGCAGATACGCAGTATTTT.

This clonotype has a count of ten or more. The V and J genes are TRBV12-3 or TRBV12-4 and TRBJ2-1; 8 positions agree with TRBD1. V gave up 5 bases and J gave up 3 bases; unmatched junction bases: 6. The CDR3 consists of 15 residues. The CDR3 here is CASSRQGYYYNEQFF. CDR3 DNA: TGTGCCAGCAGTAGACAGGGGTACTACTACAATGAGCAGTTCTTC.

At least ten counts were recorded for this clonotype. V and J are TRBV27 and TRBJ2-5; D may be TRBD1 (5 bases). CDR3 length equals 15 residues. Deletions cut 1 base from V and 5 bases from J, with 14 bases between. Germline V lookup: CDR1 MNHEY, CDR2 SMNVEV (reference sequence). The CDR3 reads CASSLFPAGMETQYF. The DNA for the CDR3 is TGTGCCAGCAGTTTATTCCCAGCAGGGATGGAGACCCAGTACTTC.

This clonotype was seen at least ten times. J is TRBJ2-7 and V is TRBV6-2 or TRBV6-3; no clear D. The V and J ends lost 10 bases and 6 bases respectively, with 13 bases between them. The CDR3 totals 11 residues. Germline V gives CDR1 MNHEY, CDR2 SVGEGT. CDR3 sequence (DNA): TGTGCCACCGGTGGCTTCAGCGAGCAGTACTTC. Translation: CATGGFSEQYF.

This clonotype was counted between two and nine times. CDR3 sequence reads: CASRRNTGTGGTGELFF. CDR3 bases: TGCGCCAGCAGGAGAAATACTGGGACAGGGGGAACCGGGGAGCTGTTTTTT. This chain connects TRBV5-1 to TRBJ2-2; 11 bases are a match to TRBD1. J was trimmed by 5 bases and V by 5 bases; bases with no gene match: 11. CDR3 length equals 17 residues. The V gene's germline CDR1 is SGHRS and CDR2 YFSETQ.

This clonotype was seen many times. The chain is built from TRBV20-1 and TRBJ1-1; perhaps TRBD1 as D (5 bases). This CDR3 has 16 amino acids. Trimming left V 0 bases short and J 3 bases short, with 17 bases between. CDR1 DFQATT and CDR2 SNEGSKA come from the germline V gene (reference sequence). CDR3 amino acids: CSARDVSVRGDTEAFF. The DNA for the CDR3 is TGCAGTGCTAGAGATGTTAGCGTACGGGGGGACACTGAAGCTTTCTTT.

This clonotype appeared many times. The V call is TRBV9, the J call TRBJ2-1; 10 nucleotides agree with TRBD2. CDR1 SGDLS and CDR2 YYNGEE come from the germline V gene. Trimming removed 4 bases from V and 8 bases from J; junction bases left unmatched: 9. The CDR3 spans 15 residues. CDR3 in DNA: TGTGCCAGCAGCCTAGAGGCTAGCGGGAGTCATGAGCAGTTCTTC. Amino acid sequence: CASSLEASGSHEQFF.

This chain uses TRBV3-1 with TRBJ1-6; maybe TRBD1 (6 bases). Germline values: CDR1 LGHDT, CDR2 YNNKEL (reference sequence). V was clipped by 6 bases and J by 8 bases, with 20 bases between them. This CDR3 is built from 16 residues. The CDR3 coding sequence is TGTGCCAGCAGATCCCTCCGGGACATATCTTATTCACCCCTCCACTTT. Translation gives CASRSLRDISYSPLHF.

This clonotype was counted a few times. The CDR3 DNA reads as TGCAGTGCTAGAGATCTTCAGCGGAGCACAGATACGCAGTATTTT. Its translation: CSARDLQRSTDTQYF. V usage is TRBV20-1 and J usage is TRBJ2-3, with a tentative D call TRBD2 (5 bases). V lost 0 bases and J lost 0, with 10 bases in between. Germline-derived CDR1 and CDR2 are DFQATT and SNEGSKA (reference sequence). This CDR3 has 15 residues.

As for this clonotype: Relative to the germline gene, one junction end is altered; a read error may explain this. The rearrangement joins TRBV10-3 to TRBJ2-4; 7 bases fit TRBD1. The germline CDR1 and CDR2 sequences are ENHRY and SYGVKD. The CDR3 extends over 13 amino acids. The DNA of the CDR3 is TGTGCCATCAATGAGGGGACAGCAAACATTCAGTACTTC. Translation: CAINEGTANIQYF.

This clonotype was counted a few times. The chain uses TRBV19 and TRBJ1-6, with D unclear. V was shortened by 0 bases and J by 9 bases, with 6 bases between the two germline ends. The germline gives CDR1 LNHDA, CDR2 SQIVND (reference sequence). CDR3 length: 13 amino acids. The CDR3: CASSIETSSPLHF. CDR3 nucleotides: TGTGCCAGTAGTATAGAAACGTCTTCACCCCTCCACTTT.

This clonotype was recorded many times. The chain joins TRBV30 to TRBJ2-3; D call uncertain. From germline, CDR1 is GTSNPN and CDR2 SVGIG (reference sequence). There are 15 residues in the CDR3. V lost 5 bases, J lost 2 bases, and 17 bases lay in between. CDR3 protein: CAWGRAASFTDTQYF. DNA for the CDR3: TGTGCCTGGGGCCGCGCGGCGAGTTTCACAGATACGCAGTATTTT.

This clonotype was detected many times. J is TRBJ1-1 and V is TRBV12-3 or TRBV12-4; no firm D call. V was pared by 7 bases and J by 0 bases, with 12 bases between. There are 14 residues in the CDR3. In nucleotides, the CDR3 is TGTGCCAGCAAGGTCCTGAACATGAACACTGAAGCTTTCTTT. It specifies CASKVLNMNTEAFF.

The CDR3 here is CSATTGLGQNQPQHF. In DNA, the CDR3 is TGCAGTGCTACGACAGGCTTAGGACAAAATCAGCCCCAGCATTTT. The chain couples TRBV20-1 to TRBJ1-5; perhaps TRBD1 as D (6 bases). The CDR3 consists of 15 residues. V was pared by 4 bases and J by 4 bases, with 17 bases between. Germline-derived CDR1 and CDR2 are DFQATT and SNEGSKA (reference sequence).

On this clonotype: This clone may be a read error of a much larger clone one base away. This sequence joins TRBV6-2 or TRBV6-3 and TRBJ1-5; D uncertain. The germline CDR1 and CDR2 sequences are MNHEY and SVGEGT. The V end lost 6 bases, the J end lost 5 bases, and 11 bases lay between the germline ends. This CDR3 has 13 amino acids. CDR3 region: CASRREFDQPQHF. CDR3 nucleotide sequence: TGTGCCAGCAGGAGAGAATTCGATCAGCCCCAGCATTTT.

This clonotype was seen at least ten times. The V call is TRBV12-3 or TRBV12-4, the J call TRBJ1-1; TRBD1 agrees at 7 bases. This CDR3 spans 19 amino acids. Trimming at V came to 4 bases and at J to 2 bases, leaving 19 bases not matched to a gene. The CDR3 region has the DNA TGTGCCAGCAGTTCCCCGTGGGACAGTATTCCCGGATTAAACACTGAAGCTTTCTTT. Protein product: CASSSPWDSIPGLNTEAFF.

There are many counts of this clonotype. The chain carries TRBV11-2 and TRBJ1-2; TRBD1 agrees at 7 bases. The CDR3 covers 14 residues. The germline CDR1 and CDR2 sequences are SGHAT and FQNNGV. V shed 4 bases, J shed 8 bases, and the junction held 10 bases outside the gene matches. The CDR3 sequence is CASSSRTGQGGYTF. CDR3 DNA: TGTGCCAGCAGCTCCCGGACAGGCCAGGGGGGCTACACCTTC.

This clonotype was found many times. Here the CDR3 reads CAWSVGVQETQYF. As DNA, the CDR3 is TGTGCCTGGAGTGTAGGTGTGCAAGAGACCCAGTACTTC. The gene calls are TRBV30 and TRBJ2-5, with D unresolved. Trimming stripped 0 bases from V and 2 bases from J, with 7 bases between. In germline, CDR1 is GTSNPN, CDR2 SVGIG (reference sequence). The CDR3 is 13 amino acids.

The gene calls are TRBV5-6 and TRBJ1-4; the D is unclear. The ends were cut back, 0 bases at V and 2 bases at J, with 5 bases in the middle. CDR1 and CDR2 (germline): SGHDT, YYEEEE. The CDR3 is 14 residues long. CDR3 bases: TGTGCCAGCAGCTTGGCCGGGACTAATGAAAAACTGTTTTTT. This sequence encodes CASSLAGTNEKLFF. Drawing the rest from reference TRBV5-6 and TRBJ1-4, the complete variable domain is DAGVTQSPTHLIKTRGQQVTLRCSPKSGHDTVSWYQQALGQGPQFIFQYYEEEERQRGNFPDRFSGHQFPNYSSELNVNALLLGDSALYLCASSLAGTNEKLFFGSGTQLSVL.

At least ten counts were recorded for this clonotype. CDR3 nucleotides: TGTGCCAGTAGTAACCTAGCGTGGAGCACAGATACGCAGTATTTT. Protein sequence: CASSNLAWSTDTQYF. V gene TRBV19 combines with J gene TRBJ2-3; a weak D match, TRBD2 (6 bases). There are 15 residues in the CDR3. Trimming took 4 bases from V and 0 from J, leaving 11 bases between them. Germline-derived CDR1 and CDR2 are LNHDA and SQIVND (reference sequence).

This clonotype has only a few counts. The chain carries TRBV10-3 and TRBJ2-7, with 8 bases lining up with TRBD2. The germline CDR1 and CDR2 sequences are ENHRY and SYGVKD. Trimming at V came to 0 bases and at J to 2 bases, leaving 3 bases not matched to a gene. The CDR3 is made up of 15 amino acids. The CDR3 protein is CAISESGTRTYEQYF. The DNA for the CDR3 is TGTGCCATCAGTGAGTCCGGGACTAGGACCTACGAGCAGTACTTC.